This T cell receptor (beta chain) comes out of a study of identical twins. Whole-study findings and limits: Interpretation of the results relied on cross-sectional statistical analysis and not on following the same donors. Models underestimated how often monozygotic twins shared out-of-frame TCR alpha. Reduced insertions were recorded for abundant cord blood beta clonotypes, with no such pattern in memory repertoires.

Each cDNA held unique molecular identifiers, and template switching gave it a universal primer site. TCRdb fed the 5' RACE reads into MiXCR, producing one record per CDR3 protein. The table has hundreds of thousands of distinct CDR3 sequences, around 7.6% seen once. The table lists this clonotype with a few counts. What it binds is unknown. Germline values: CDR1 LNHNV, CDR2 YYDKDF (reference sequence). The CDR3 has 14 residues. The ends were cut back, 1 base at V and 0 bases at J, with 6 bases in the middle. The sample was also reused in another study, on yellow fever vaccine responses in identical twins.

The sample comprised CD8+ T cells sorted from blood. This clonotype was obtained from a woman between 18 and 29 years old in good health. This rearrangement joins TRBV15 to TRBJ2-5, with a possible D match to TRBD1 (6 bases). CDR3 DNA: TGTGCCACCAGCAGAGCAGGGGACCAAGAGACCCAGTACTTC. This gives the protein CATSRAGDQETQYF.